The next 26 T cell receptor beta chains were all read from a single sample in a study of vaccination and CD4 T cells after COVID-19. Cultured CD4+ T cell DNA was sequenced using the Oncomine TCR Beta short-read assay. Each CDR3 protein gets one entry after TCRdb re-called the PCR reads with MiXCR. The sample lists approximately 12,000 distinct CDR3 sequences; around 20% were seen once. Antigen specificity for these receptors is unknown. Indicated treatment: roughly ten-day PBMC culture with coronavirus spike peptide pools or control peptides (ViraFEST assay). Specimen: CD4+ T cells from blood, cultured in vitro, collected before SARS-CoV-2 vaccination. The receptors shown here come from a human donor who received a COVID-19 vaccine.

This chain links TRBV20-1 with TRBJ1-1; the match to TRBD1 covers 8 bases. The CDR3 has 18 amino acids. CDR1 is DFQATT, CDR2 SNEGSKA, per germline (reference sequence). The ends lost 3 bases at V and 4 bases at J; junction bases unmatched: 19. CDR3 nucleotides: TGCAGTGCTAGTCCCTGGCTGACAGGGGTGAAGTGGGGCACTGAAGCTTTCTTT. Translating gives CSASPWLTGVKWGTEAFF.

This clonotype turned up a few times. This chain links TRBV19 with TRBJ2-7; the match to TRBD1 covers 7 bases. The CDR3 length is 13 residues. With 6 bases clipped from V and 6 bases from J, the junction kept 8 bases outside the gene matches. Germline loops: CDR1 LNHDA, CDR2 SQIVND (reference sequence). CDR3: CASRPGQRSEQYF. In DNA, the CDR3 is TGTGCCAGTAGACCGGGACAGAGATCCGAGCAGTACTTC. The whole variable domain, filled in from reference TRBV19 and TRBJ2-7, reads DGGITQSPKYLFRKEGQNVTLSCEQNLNHDAMYWYRQDPGQGLRLIYYSQIVNDFQKGDIAEGYSVSREKKESFPLTVTSAQKNPTAFYLCASRPGQRSEQYFGPGTRLTVT.

This clonotype was seen a few times. V is TRBV20-1 and J is TRBJ1-3; 8 bases match TRBD1. Germline CDR1 is DFQATT and CDR2 is SNEGSKA (reference sequence). J was trimmed by 5 bases and V by 3 bases; bases with no gene match: 6. The CDR3 has 14 amino acids. In DNA form, the CDR3 reads TGCAGTGCTAGCCCGGGACAGGCTCGAAACACCATATATTTT. Translation: CSASPGQARNTIYF.

This sequence joins TRBV3-1 and TRBJ2-5, with TRBD1 as a possible D gene (7 bases). Trimming left V 6 bases short and J 2 bases short, with 22 bases between. The CDR3 is 17 amino acids. Per germline, CDR1 LGHDT and CDR2 YNNKEL (reference sequence). The CDR3 DNA sequence: TGTGCCAGCAGTCGCCCAGGGCCCGCAGGGGGGCAAGAGACCCAGTACTTC. Translating it yields CASSRPGPAGGQETQYF.

The gene calls are TRBV12-3 or TRBV12-4 and TRBJ1-1; 10 nucleotides agree with TRBD1. The CDR3 is made up of 16 amino acids. The trim removed 5 bases at V and 1 base at J, leaving 7 bases unmatched. The CDR3 DNA follows: TGTGCCAGCAGTCCCGGGACAGGGGTTACGAACACTGAAGCTTTCTTT. Translating it yields CASSPGTGVTNTEAFF.

The table lists this clonotype with a few counts. V and J are TRBV6-2 or TRBV6-3 and TRBJ2-7, with 7 bases that match TRBD1. With V trimmed by 7 bases and J by 4 bases, 7 bases remained unmatched. The CDR3 totals 13 residues. Germline V gene lookup returns CDR1 MNHEY and CDR2 SVGEGT. DNA for the CDR3: TGTGCCAGCACCCAGACAGGGCGGTACGAGCAGTACTTC. Its protein is CASTQTGRYEQYF.

Here the CDR3 DNA reads TGTGCCAGCAGTGCTCGGACAGGGGTCCTGAACACTGAAGCTTTCTTT. Translation gives CASSARTGVLNTEAFF. This sequence joins TRBV25-1 and TRBJ1-1, with 9 bases identical to TRBD1. Germline V gene data show CDR1 as MGHDK and CDR2 as SYGVNS. V shed 4 bases and J 0 bases; nucleotides not matched to a gene: 6. This CDR3 comprises 16 residues.

The V call is TRBV4-1, the J call TRBJ1-3, with D tentatively TRBD1 (5 bases). V lost 1 base to trimming and J lost 8 bases, with 27 bases between them. CDR1 is MGHRA, CDR2 YSYEKL, per germline. The CDR3 is 19 residues long. The CDR3 nucleotides are TGCGCCAGCAGCCAAGTGCTTAGATTCGGGGCACAGTTGGGCGACACCATATATTTT. Its translation is CASSQVLRFGAQLGDTIYF.

The rearrangement links TRBV21-1 to TRBJ2-7; the table's D call TRBD1 went unverified against the DNA. TRBV21-1 is annotated as a pseudogene. CDR3 size: 18 residues. The CDR3 sequence is CASFPGQGFFRGAYEQYF. CDR3 coding DNA: TGTGCCAGCTTTCCGGGACAGGGGTTCTTTCGGGGCGCCTACGAGCAGTACTTC.

This clonotype has a handful of counts. The DNA of the CDR3 is TGCAGTGCTTTTCCGGGACAGGGGGGATTCCAGGAGACCCAGTACTTC. Translating it yields CSAFPGQGGFQETQYF. V is TRBV20-1 and J is TRBJ2-5, with 11 bases aligning to TRBD1. The junction had 13 bases not matched to a gene; V was cut back by 5 bases and J by 5 bases. This CDR3 region has 16 residues. CDR1 and CDR2 (germline): DFQATT, SNEGSKA (reference sequence).

The chain joins TRBV4-2 to TRBJ2-5, with 9 bases matching TRBD1. The CDR3 consists of 14 residues. Germline values: CDR1 LGHNA, CDR2 YNFKEQ. Trimming took 0 bases from V and 10 from J; bases not matched to a gene: 6. In nucleotides, the CDR3 is TGTGCCAGCAGCCAAGAGGGGGACAGGGAAGGCCAGTACTTC. Amino acid sequence: CASSQEGDREGQYF.

This clonotype was seen once. The J gene is TRBJ2-7, the V gene TRBV12-3 or TRBV12-4; 7 bases align to TRBD1. The CDR3 extends over 13 amino acids. V was pared by 8 bases and J by 0 bases, with 4 bases of the junction left unmatched. The CDR3 region is CASGTASSYEQYF. The CDR3 DNA is TGTGCCAGCGGGACAGCGAGCTCCTACGAGCAGTACTTC.

A few counts support this clonotype. The V gene is TRBV29-1, the J gene TRBJ2-3, with D perhaps TRBD2 (6 bases). The CDR3 covers 14 residues. V was clipped by 1 base and J by 4 bases, with 12 bases between them. Germline CDR1 SQVTM, CDR2 ANQGSEA. This CDR3 reads CSVEGRGGADTQYF. The CDR3 nucleotides read TGCAGCGTTGAAGGACGAGGAGGGGCAGATACGCAGTATTTT.

V and J are TRBV24-1 and TRBJ2-5; possible D gene TRBD1, 5 bases. V dropped 0 bases and J dropped 4 bases, with 8 bases sitting between them. CDR3 length equals 14 residues. The germline V gene has CDR1 KGHDR and CDR2 SFDVKD. This chain's CDR3 is CATSDLRGGETQYF. Written as DNA, the CDR3 is TGTGCCACCAGTGATTTGAGGGGCGGAGAGACCCAGTACTTC.

This clonotype was found a few times. The chain has TRBV11-2 and TRBJ2-7, with 9 nucleotides matching TRBD1. Losses at the gene ends were 5 bases for V and 4 bases for J; bases not matched to a gene: 9. This CDR3 region has 15 residues. Germline V gives CDR1 SGHAT, CDR2 FQNNGV. In nucleotides, the CDR3 is TGTGCCAGCAGCCTACCGGGACAGGGTATTTACGAGCAGTACTTC. Translating it yields CASSLPGQGIYEQYF.

The genes are TRBV19 and TRBJ1-4; weak D call: TRBD1 (5 bases). This CDR3 contains 19 residues. The germline V gene encodes CDR1 LNHDA and CDR2 SQIVND (reference sequence). The ends were cut back, 3 bases at V and 8 bases at J, with 28 bases in the middle. The CDR3 sequence is CASSMGLYRDPSMREKLFF. For the CDR3, the DNA is TGTGCCAGTAGTATGGGCCTATATAGGGACCCATCAATGAGGGAAAAACTGTTTTTT.

This clonotype was seen more than once but under ten times. V gene TRBV20-1 combines with J gene TRBJ2-1, with 10 bases fitting TRBD2. The J segment lost 0 bases and the V segment lost 3 bases, leaving 8 bases of the junction unmatched. This CDR3 has 17 residues. Germline CDR1 and CDR2: DFQATT and SNEGSKA (reference sequence). CDR3 in DNA: TGCAGTGCTAGGGTCCCCCCTAGCGGGGGCTCCTACAATGAGCAGTTCTTC. It translates to CSARVPPSGGSYNEQFF.

This clonotype was observed a few times. This rearrangement joins TRBV30 to TRBJ1-1, with TRBD1 as a possible D gene (5 bases). The CDR3 contains 12 residues. Germline CDR1 reads GTSNPN; CDR2 reads SVGIG (reference sequence). Between the trimmed V and J ends, which lost 2 bases and 11 bases, there was a span of 15 bases. The CDR3 coding sequence is TGTGCCTGGAGTTATTTCTCCGGGGGGGCTTTCTTT. This gives the protein CAWSYFSGGAFF.

This clonotype has only a few counts. The chain combines TRBV5-1 with TRBJ2-3; TRBD2 might be the D (7 bases). This CDR3 spans 15 amino acids. Germline V gene sequence: CDR1 SGHRS, CDR2 YFSETQ. V lost 0 bases and J lost 2, with 10 bases in between. CDR3 region: CASSLVAGATDTQYF. The CDR3, as DNA: TGCGCCAGCAGCTTGGTGGCGGGGGCCACAGATACGCAGTATTTT.

This clonotype turned up a few times. The chain couples TRBV7-2 to TRBJ1-1; D possibly corresponds to TRBD1 (6 bases). Trimming removed 4 bases from V and 4 bases from J, with 10 bases in between. CDR1 and CDR2 (germline): SGHTA, FQGNSA. The CDR3 length is 13 residues. Here the CDR3 DNA reads TGTGCCAGCAGCTCACAGGGTGCCACTGAAGCTTTCTTT. Its translation is CASSSQGATEAFF. Full variable domain (outside the CDR3, taken from reference TRBV7-2 and TRBJ1-1): GAGVSQSPSNKVTEKGKDVELRCDPISGHTALYWYRQSLGQGLEFLIYFQGNSAPDKSGLPSDRFSAERTGGSVSTLTIQRTQQEDSAVYLCASSSQGATEAFFGQGTRLTVV.

This clonotype was detected only a few times. The chain couples TRBV6-4 to TRBJ1-2, with 12 positions matching TRBD1. The CDR3 consists of 14 residues. With 5 bases clipped from V and 8 bases from J, the junction kept 6 bases outside the gene matches. Germline values: CDR1 MRHNA, CDR2 SNTAGT. CDR3 sequence (DNA): TGTGCCAGCAGTCCCGGGACAGGGGGCATCGGCTACACCTTC. Translating it yields CASSPGTGGIGYTF.

The chain has TRBV5-1 and TRBJ2-2; weak D call: TRBD1 (6 bases). The CDR3 contains 16 residues. Between the trimmed V and J ends, which lost 0 bases and 0 bases, there was a span of 9 bases. Germline values: CDR1 SGHRS, CDR2 YFSETQ. The CDR3 DNA reads as TGCGCCAGCAGCTTGGCCAGGGGCGCGAACACCGGGGAGCTGTTTTTT. This sequence encodes CASSLARGANTGELFF.

This clonotype occurred once. The rearrangement joins TRBV7-6 to TRBJ2-6; 8 bases fit TRBD1. The length of the CDR3 is 18 residues. The V gene's germline CDR1 is SGHVS and CDR2 FNYEAQ. Unmatched junction bases numbered 5, after V lost 0 bases and J lost 1 base. The CDR3 region has the DNA TGTGCCAGCAGCTTAGCGACAGGGGTATCTTCTGGGGCCAACGTCCTGACTTTC. This translates into CASSLATGVSSGANVLTF. Variable domain in full (rest from reference TRBV7-6 and TRBJ2-6): GAGVSQSPRYKVTKRGQDVALRCDPISGHVSLYWYRQALGQGPEFLTYFNYEAQQDKSGLPNDRFSAERPEGSISTLTIQRTEQRDSAMYRCASSLATGVSSGANVLTFGAGSRLTVL.

The chain combines TRBV5-4 with TRBJ1-1; D perhaps matches TRBD1 (6 bases). The V gene's germline CDR1 is SGHNT and CDR2 YYREEE (reference sequence). V was shortened by 0 bases and J by 8 bases, with 11 bases between the two germline ends. The CDR3 runs 13 residues. The CDR3 loop reads CASSLAGGGEAFF. The CDR3 nucleotides read TGTGCCAGCAGCTTGGCCGGGGGCGGGGAAGCTTTCTTT.

This clonotype was seen a few times. V and J are TRBV20-1 and TRBJ2-1; 12 bases map to TRBD2. Trimming took 6 bases from V and 3 from J; bases not matched to a gene: 9. Germline-derived CDR1 and CDR2 are DFQATT and SNEGSKA (reference sequence). This CDR3 spans 16 amino acids. CDR3 DNA sequence: TGCAGTGCCCGGACTAGCGGGGTCGAACTCTACAATGAGCAGTTCTTC. This gives the protein CSARTSGVELYNEQFF.

The chain joins TRBV20-1 to TRBJ1-2; no firm D call. CDR1 is DFQATT and CDR2 is SNEGSKA in the germline V gene (reference sequence). The V end was cut by 7 bases, the J end by 8 bases, with 20 bases between. This CDR3 spans 13 amino acids. CDR3 protein: CSGIAPGSLGYTF. The CDR3, as DNA: TGCAGTGGAATCGCACCTGGGTCTTTGGGCTACACCTTC.